Sequencing of this TCR beta chain was carried out in a study of post-analysis software for immune sequencing data. Study-wide context: The disease courses spanned relapsing-remitting, secondary progressive and progressive-relapsing forms of multiple sclerosis. Study-level findings and limits: Those with multiple sclerosis, the patient group, showed significantly lower normalized Chao1 diversity than controls. Strong co-clustering by F measure linked samples that shared a preparation batch. Comparison of patients with controls showed roughly five TRBV segments more frequent in patients, TRBV5-6, TRBV5-1 and TRBV20-1 among them.

Concerning this clonotype itself: Its antigen is undetermined.

Unique molecular identifiers were carried by the TCR beta cDNA libraries. Input of 1 to 10 million T cells yielded roughly 530,000 cDNA molecules. TCRdb itself ran the PCR reads through MiXCR, one entry per CDR3 protein. The table lists approximately 350,000 distinct CDR3 sequences, 30% to 45% of them singletons. Trimming took 9 bases from V and 6 from J, leaving 17 bases between them. Germline V gene data show CDR1 as SEHNR and CDR2 as FQNEAQ (reference sequence). CDR3 length: 13 residues. Material: blood. This chain links TRBV7-9 with TRBJ1-1; D ambiguous. The clonotype was recovered from a girl aged 5 to 17 with multiple sclerosis. CDR3 sequence: CASSGQVGSEAFF. The CDR3 coding sequence is TGTGCCAGTTCTGGTCAGGTTGGGTCTGAAGCTTTCTTT.